What follows are 6 T cell receptor beta chains derived from one specimen sequenced in a study of cytomegalovirus exposure and HLA in healthy donors. The PCR employed 60 Vbeta primers together with 13 Jbeta primers. Here immunoSEQ multiplex PCR was the method, and the copy in TCRdb shows in-frame clones only, minus some. Of about 92,000 clones detected, 80% appear once; the ten largest clones hold around 2%. The specimen sequenced was PBMCs. The source of these receptors is a man between 18 and 29 years old in good health and CMV-seronegative.

This clone was observed a few times. Other DNA sequences of this sample code for an identical CDR3. The V call is TRBV7-9, the J call TRBJ1-1; a weak D match, TRBD1 (5 bases). Germline V gives CDR1 SEHNR, CDR2 FQNEAQ (reference sequence). This CDR3 region has 13 residues. V lost 1 base, J lost 3 bases, and 6 bases lay in between. The CDR3 DNA reads TGTGCCAGCAGCTTAGAAGGGGACACTGAAGCTTTCTTT. Translated: CASSLEGDTEAFF.

The chain joins TRBV29-1 to TRBJ2-1; D call uncertain. This CDR3 contains 17 residues. Per the germline V gene, CDR1 is SQVTM and CDR2 is ANQGSEA. Trimming left V 2 bases short and J 3 bases short, with 20 bases between. The CDR3 nucleotides are TGCAGCGTTGAAAATAGAAAGCCCCATAATTTCTACAATGAGCAGTTCTTC. This sequence encodes CSVENRKPHNFYNEQFF.

The V call is TRBV11-3, the J call TRBJ1-2, with 11 bases lining up with TRBD1. CDR1 is SGHNT, CDR2 YENEEA, per germline. The junction had 10 bases not matched to a gene; V was cut back by 1 base and J by 9 bases. The CDR3 is 16 residues long. The CDR3 coding sequence is TGTGCCAGCAGCTTAGTCCCGGACAGGGGGCATGCGAGCTACACCTTC. Translating it yields CASSLVPDRGHASYTF.

This chain connects TRBV28 to TRBJ2-7, with a weak D call TRBD2 (5 bases). The V gene lost 7 bases and the J gene lost 2 bases, with 12 bases spanning the gap. The CDR3 is made up of 13 amino acids. Germline CDR1 reads MDHEN; CDR2 reads SYDVKM. CDR3 in DNA: TGTGCCAGCAAAGAAGGGAGTGCCTACGAGCAGTACTTC. This encodes CASKEGSAYEQYF.

The rearrangement links TRBV2 to TRBJ1-2, with unresolved D. CDR3 length: 14 amino acids. Germline V gives CDR1 SNHLY, CDR2 FYNNEI. The V and J ends lost 3 bases and 0 bases respectively, with 8 bases between them. CDR3 coding DNA: TGTGCCAGCAGTGATAGAGGGACTAACTATGGCTACACCTTC. It yields the protein CASSDRGTNYGYTF.

The rearrangement uses TRBV12-5 and TRBJ1-5, with TRBD1 identical over 9 bases. V dropped 6 bases and J dropped 1; count of bases not matched to a gene: 4. Germline CDR1 is LGHNT and CDR2 is FRNRAP. The CDR3 is 15 amino acids. The CDR3 nucleotides are TGTGCTAGTGGGCAGGGACAGGGAAGCAATCAGCCCCAGCATTTT. Translation gives CASGQGQGSNQPQHF. The full variable domain, with the rest looked up from reference TRBV12-5 and TRBJ1-5, is DARVTQTPRHKVTEMGQEVTMRCQPILGHNTVFWYRQTMMQGLELLAYFRNRAPLDDSGMPKDRFSAEMPDATLATLKIQPSEPRDSAVYFCASGQGQGSNQPQHFGDGTRLSIL.